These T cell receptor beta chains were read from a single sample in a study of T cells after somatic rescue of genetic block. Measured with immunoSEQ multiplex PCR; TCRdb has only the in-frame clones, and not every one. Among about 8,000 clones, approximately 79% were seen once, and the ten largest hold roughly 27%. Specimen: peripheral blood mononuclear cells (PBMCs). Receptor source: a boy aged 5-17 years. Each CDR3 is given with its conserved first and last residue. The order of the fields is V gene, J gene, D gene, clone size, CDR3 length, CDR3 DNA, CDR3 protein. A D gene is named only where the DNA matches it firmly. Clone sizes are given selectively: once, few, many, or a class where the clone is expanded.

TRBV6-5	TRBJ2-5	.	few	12	TGTGCCAGCAGTGAAGGGTTGGAGACCCAGTACTTC	CASSEGLETQYF
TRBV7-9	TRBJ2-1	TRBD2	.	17	TGTGCCAGCATCCTCGGGGCGGGAGGGAGCTCCTACAATGAGCAGTTCTTC	CASILGAGGSSYNEQFF
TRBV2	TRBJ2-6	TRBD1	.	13	TGTGCCAAAGGGACAGAAGGGGCCAACGTCCTGACTTTC	CAKGTEGANVLTF
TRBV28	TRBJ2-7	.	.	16	TGTGCCAGCAGTTTAATCGGTCTCAGCGCGACGTACGAGCAGTACTTC	CASSLIGLSATYEQYF
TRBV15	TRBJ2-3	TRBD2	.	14	TGTGCCACCAGCAGAGATAGACTAGCGGGACGACCGTATTTT	CATSRDRLAGRPYF
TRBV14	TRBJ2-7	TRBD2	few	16	TGTGCCAGCAGCCAAGTGAGGGCCAGCGGGAGGAACGAGCAGTACTTC	CASSQVRASGRNEQYF
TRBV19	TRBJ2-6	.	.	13	TGTGCCAGTGGAGACTCTGGGGCCAACGTCCTGACTTTC	CASGDSGANVLTF
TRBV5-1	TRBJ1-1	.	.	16	TGCGCCAGCAGCTTGATTGAGCAGGGTATGAACACTGAAGCTTTCTTT	CASSLIEQGMNTEAFF
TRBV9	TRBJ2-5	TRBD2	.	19	TGTGCCAGCAGCGAGAGGGCCCAGGCTAGCGGGAGCGGGGCAGAGACCCAGTACTTC	CASSERAQASGSGAETQYF
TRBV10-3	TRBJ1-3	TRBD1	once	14	TGTGCCATCAGTCCACAGGGGGCAGGGAACACCATATATTTT	CAISPQGAGNTIYF
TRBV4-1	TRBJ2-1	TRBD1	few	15	TGCGCCAGCAGCAATACAGGGGCGGCCTACAATGAGCAGTTCTTC	CASSNTGAAYNEQFF
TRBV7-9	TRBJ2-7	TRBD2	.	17	TGTGCCAGCAGCTTAGGGTTTGGCGGGGGTGGGACCTACGAGCAGTACTTC	CASSLGFGGGGTYEQYF
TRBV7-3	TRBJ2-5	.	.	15	TGTGCCAGCAGCGGTAAGGGACTCGGGCGGGAGACCCAGTACTTC	CASSGKGLGRETQYF
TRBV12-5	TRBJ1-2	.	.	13	TGTGCTAGTGGTTTCGGGGGGCCGAGGAGCTACACCTTC	CASGFGGPRSYTF
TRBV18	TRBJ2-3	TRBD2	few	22	TGTGCCAGCTCACCACATTTACAAGAGCTAGCGGGAGAATGGGCATTGACAGATACGCAGTATTTT	CASSPHLQELAGEWALTDTQYF
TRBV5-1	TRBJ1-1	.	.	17	TGCGCCAGCAGCTTGGCAGTTGGAACAGGAAAGAACACTGAAGCTTTCTTT	CASSLAVGTGKNTEAFF
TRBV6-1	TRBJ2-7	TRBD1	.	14	TGTGCCAGCAACGTGGGACAGGGGCCCTACGAGCAGTACTTC	CASNVGQGPYEQYF
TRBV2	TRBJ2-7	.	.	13	TGTGCCATAGGAGGAGTCTGGGGAGACGAGCAGTACTTC	CAIGGVWGDEQYF
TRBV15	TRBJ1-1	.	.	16	TGTGCCACCAGCAGGACGCTTGGGTTAGGGAACACTGAAGCTTTCTTT	CATSRTLGLGNTEAFF
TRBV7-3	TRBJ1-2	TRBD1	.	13	TGTGCCAGCAGCCAACAGGGGGCGTTTGGCTACACCTTC	CASSQQGAFGYTF
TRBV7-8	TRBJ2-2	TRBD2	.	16	TGTGCCAGCAGCGTCGTCCTAGCGGGAGTGGGCGGGGAGCTGTTTTTT	CASSVVLAGVGGELFF
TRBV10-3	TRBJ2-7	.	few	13	TGTGCCATCAGTGGTAAGGGGTTTTACGAGCAGTACTTC	CAISGKGFYEQYF
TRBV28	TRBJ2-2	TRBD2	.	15	TGTGCCAGCAGTTTTAGACTAGCGGGAGTCGGGGAGCTGTTTTTT	CASSFRLAGVGELFF
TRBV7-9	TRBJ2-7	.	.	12	TGTGCCAGCAGCTTACAGGGCGGCGAGCAGTACTTC	CASSLQGGEQYF
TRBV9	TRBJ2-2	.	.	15	TGTGCCAGCAGCGTAGTTGACATGGGTACCGGGGAGCTGTTTTTT	CASSVVDMGTGELFF
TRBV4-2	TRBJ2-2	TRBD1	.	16	TGTGCCAGCAGCCAGGCCGACAGGGGGCAAACCGGGGAGCTGTTTTTT	CASSQADRGQTGELFF
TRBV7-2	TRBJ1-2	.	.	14	TGTGCCAGCAGCTTAGATACGGGTTCAGGAGGCTACACCTTC	CASSLDTGSGGYTF
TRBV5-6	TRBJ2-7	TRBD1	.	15	TGTGCCAGCAGCCCGCATGGGACAGGCCTCTACGAGCAGTACTTC	CASSPHGTGLYEQYF
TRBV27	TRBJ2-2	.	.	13	TGTGCCAGCAGTTTACTTGTAACCGGGGAGCTGTTTTTT	CASSLLVTGELFF
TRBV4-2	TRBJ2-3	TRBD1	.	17	TGTGCCAGCAGCACGATCGACAGGGGGCATTTTTCAGATACGCAGTATTTT	CASSTIDRGHFSDTQYF
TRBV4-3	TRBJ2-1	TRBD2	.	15	TGCGCCAGCAGCCAAGACCCGGGAGGGTACAATGAGCAGTTCTTC	CASSQDPGGYNEQFF
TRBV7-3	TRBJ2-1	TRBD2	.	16	TGTGCCAGCAGCTCCCGGGGGGGAACCCTTAGGAATGAGCAGTTCTTC	CASSSRGGTLRNEQFF
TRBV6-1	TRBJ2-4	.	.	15	TGTGCCAGCAGTGAAGAGGTAGGGGACGGGGGCATTCAGTACTTC	CASSEEVGDGGIQYF